The 17 T cell receptor beta chains reported below all come from one sample, sequenced in a study of T cell changes during pregnancy in multiple sclerosis. Assay: immunoSEQ multiplex PCR; the TCRdb copy retains only in-frame clones and omits some. The data hold about 85,000 clones, with roughly nine tenths observed a single time. This sample comprised peripheral blood, obtained in the first trimester of pregnancy. All receptors come from a female donor with multiple sclerosis, enrolled in a pregnancy study.

The gene calls are TRBV2 and TRBJ2-1, with 7 bases matching TRBD2. The CDR3 is 15 amino acids. Germline trimming cut 3 bases from V and 5 bases from J; bases unmatched to any gene: 7. Per germline, CDR1 SNHLY and CDR2 FYNNEI. The DNA of the CDR3 is TGTGCCAGCAGTGATAGACTAGCCAACGACAATGAGCAGTTCTTC. Its translation is CASSDRLANDNEQFF.

This clone showed up just once. The chain uses TRBV19 and TRBJ2-7, with 10 bases aligning to TRBD2. Trimming at V came to 3 bases and at J to 0 bases, leaving 2 bases not matched to a gene. The V gene's germline CDR1 is LNHDA and CDR2 SQIVND (reference sequence). This CDR3 is 15 amino acids long. The CDR3 DNA is TGTGCCAGTAGTATGGTAGCGGGGGGCTCCTACGAGCAGTACTTC. Translated: CASSMVAGGSYEQYF.

The J gene is TRBJ2-7, the V gene TRBV19, with TRBD2 matching over 11 bases. With V trimmed by 6 bases and J by 0 bases, 7 bases remained unmatched. The germline gives CDR1 LNHDA, CDR2 SQIVND (reference sequence). This CDR3 is 16 amino acids long. The chain's CDR3 is CASRKTLAGGSYEQYF. The CDR3 DNA reads as TGTGCCAGTAGGAAAACTCTAGCGGGAGGCTCCTACGAGCAGTACTTC.

On this clone itself: This specimen includes other DNA sequences encoding the same CDR3. V gene TRBV9 combines with J gene TRBJ2-6; unclear D gene. Trimming removed 2 bases at V and 0 bases at J, with 6 bases between. CDR3 length: 15 residues. Germline CDR1 SGDLS, CDR2 YYNGEE. The CDR3, as DNA: TGTGCCAGCAGCGTGGCAGGCTCTGGGGCCAACGTCCTGACTTTC. Amino acid sequence: CASSVAGSGANVLTF.

In regard to this clone: Relative to the germline gene, one junction end is altered; a read error may explain this. The chain joins TRBV2 to TRBJ2-3, with TRBD2 matching over 10 bases. From germline, CDR1 is SNHLY and CDR2 FYNNEI. The CDR3 has 17 amino acids. The CDR3 loop reads CASSDSGLAGVTDTHYF. CDR3 in DNA: TGTGCCAGCAGTGATTCCGGGCTAGCGGGGGTCACAGATACGCATTATTTT.

A remark on this clone: Relative to the germline gene, one junction end is altered; a read error may explain this. This rearrangement joins TRBV7-8 to TRBJ2-5, with 8 bases aligning to TRBD2. The CDR3 has 15 residues. Germline values: CDR1 SGHVS, CDR2 FQNEAQ. The CDR3 DNA reads TGTGCCAGCAGATTAGGGAGCGGGGGTCGGGAGACCCAGTACTTC. It yields the protein CASRLGSGGRETQYF.

This clone appeared a few times. The chain combines TRBV6-6 with TRBJ2-2, with 7 positions matching TRBD2. The V gene end was trimmed by 7 bases and the J gene end by 2 bases; junction bases not matched to a gene: 10. The CDR3 has 16 amino acids. Looked up from germline, CDR1 is MNHNY and CDR2 is SVGAGI (reference sequence). The CDR3 protein is CASIVLAEGNTGELFF. The CDR3 DNA reads TGTGCCAGCATTGTGCTAGCGGAGGGAAACACCGGGGAGCTGTTTTTT.

This clone has a single count. The chain employs TRBV27 and TRBJ1-2; the match to TRBD1 covers 9 bases. Germline V gene lookup returns CDR1 MNHEY and CDR2 SMNVEV (reference sequence). This CDR3 comprises 14 residues. After removal of 7 bases from V and 6 bases from J, the junction contained 9 bases not matched to a gene. DNA for the CDR3: TGTGCCAGCAAAACCACAGGGGGCAAGGATGGCTACACCTTC. This sequence encodes CASKTTGGKDGYTF.

The J gene is TRBJ2-6, the V gene TRBV27; D perhaps matches TRBD1 (6 bases). The CDR3 has 16 amino acids. The V and J ends lost 8 bases and 2 bases respectively, with 16 bases between them. In germline, CDR1 is MNHEY, CDR2 SMNVEV (reference sequence). The CDR3 DNA reads TGTGCCAGCTCCACGCCACAGGGAACTGGGGCCAACGTCCTGACTTTC. Amino acid sequence: CASSTPQGTGANVLTF.

This clone was recorded once. This chain joins TRBV7-2 and TRBJ1-1; D gene unclear. This CDR3 comprises 14 residues. CDR1 and CDR2 from the germline V gene are SGHTA and FQGNSA. V shed 2 bases and J shed 1 base, with 8 bases lying between them. CDR3 nucleotides: TGTGCCAGCAGCTTATGGCACCCGAACACTGAAGCTTTCTTT. Translation: CASSLWHPNTEAFF.

This rearrangement joins TRBV29-1 to TRBJ2-7; D possibly corresponds to TRBD2 (5 bases). Germline lookup yields CDR1 SQVTM and CDR2 ANQGSEA. The CDR3 is made up of 14 amino acids. V lost 6 bases and J lost 7, with 22 bases in between. The CDR3 here is CSVAGRGKTGEQYF. The CDR3 region has the DNA TGCAGCGTCGCCGGACGCGGCAAGACGGGGGAGCAGTACTTC.

This clone was observed a single time. The DNA for the CDR3 is TGTGCCTCCCCAGGGGACGGGAACACCGGGGAGCTGTTTTTT. This encodes CASPGDGNTGELFF. The gene calls are TRBV30 and TRBJ2-2, with D perhaps TRBD1 (6 bases). Germline V gene sequence: CDR1 GTSNPN, CDR2 SVGIG (reference sequence). CDR3 size: 14 residues. V dropped 7 bases and J dropped 1 base, with 13 bases sitting between them. Complete variable domain (other parts from reference TRBV30 and TRBJ2-2): SQTIHQWPATLVQPVGSPLSLECTVEGTSNPNLYWYRQAAGRGLQLLFYSVGIGQISSEVPQNLSASRPQDRQFILSSKKLLLSDSGFYLCASPGDGNTGELFFGEGSRLTVL.

J is TRBJ2-3 and V is TRBV5-1; 10 nucleotides match TRBD2. V dropped 0 bases and J dropped 8; count of bases not matched to a gene: 9. The CDR3 has 16 residues. The germline gives CDR1 SGHRS, CDR2 YFSETQ. In DNA, the CDR3 is TGCGCCAGCAGCTTGGCAGCGGGAGGGCCTCTCCTTACGCAGTATTTT. Translating gives CASSLAAGGPLLTQYF.

The V and J genes are TRBV7-2 and TRBJ1-1; D may be TRBD1 (5 bases). The CDR3 has 15 amino acids. V was pared by 7 bases and J by 8 bases, with 23 bases between. CDR1 and CDR2 from the germline V gene are SGHTA and FQGNSA. The CDR3 spells CASTLDGHPIGEAFF. CDR3 bases: TGTGCCAGCACCCTAGATGGACATCCGATTGGGGAAGCTTTCTTT.

The rearrangement joins TRBV11-3 to TRBJ2-7; no reliable D call. There are 15 residues in the CDR3. The V gene's germline CDR1 is SGHNT and CDR2 YENEEA. V was pared by 3 bases and J by 0 bases, with 12 bases between. Written as DNA, the CDR3 is TGTGCCAGCAGCTTTTTTACTCTGAGCTCCTACGAGCAGTACTTC. Encoded protein: CASSFFTLSSYEQYF.

This chain joins TRBV30 and TRBJ1-5, with no clear D. Germline V lookup: CDR1 GTSNPN, CDR2 SVGIG (reference sequence). Trimming pared 3 bases from V and 0 bases from J, leaving 6 bases between. This CDR3 comprises 13 residues. This CDR3 is CAWSPYSNQPQHF. In nucleotides, the CDR3 is TGTGCCTGGAGCCCGTATAGCAATCAGCCCCAGCATTTT.

V is TRBV9 and J is TRBJ2-2; 8 bases fit TRBD1. The ends lost 8 bases at V and 2 bases at J; junction bases unmatched: 5. Germline V lookup: CDR1 SGDLS, CDR2 YYNGEE. This CDR3 contains 14 residues. The CDR3: CASHGTGNTGELFF. The CDR3 nucleotides read TGTGCCAGTCACGGGACAGGAAACACCGGGGAGCTGTTTTTT.